This TCR beta chain was retrieved from a study of T-cell reconstitution after alpha-beta-depleted transplantation in children. General study points: The origin of high day-60 TCRbeta diversity in some patients lay in surviving recipient T cells and thymic progenitors. In patients about two months after transplant, alpha-beta T cells reportedly arose from several hundred expanded graft clones. Newly produced T cells mostly provided counts and TCRbeta diversity after one year, as hyperexpanded clones declined.

This clonotype was recorded at least ten times. The antigen is undetermined. Unique molecular identifiers were built into the TCRbeta library. TCRdb re-called the PCR reads with MiXCR, one entry per CDR3 protein. The sample holds 700,000 to 950,000 distinct CDR3 sequences; roughly 15% are singletons and the top ten take roughly 4.8%. The receptor comes from a male patient younger than 18 who had a stem cell transplant for acute lymphoblastic leukemia, so the T cells may come from the graft donor. This specimen was PBMCs, mostly from graft donor cells, taken 360 days after TCRalphabeta/CD19-depleted stem cell transplant.

CDR3 amino acids: CARASGRLYEQYF. The CDR3 bases are TGTGCCAGGGCTAGCGGGAGGCTCTACGAGCAGTACTTC. The chain carries TRBV4-2 and TRBJ2-7, with 11 bases that match TRBD2. The CDR3 is 13 residues long. Germline V gives CDR1 LGHNA, CDR2 YNFKEQ. Trimming cost V 9 bases and J 3 bases; bases outside gene matches: 4.